Below, 15 T cell receptor beta chains from the same sample are listed, as sequenced in a study of cytomegalovirus exposure and HLA in healthy donors. A multiplex PCR was run with 60 Vbeta primers and 13 Jbeta primers. The method was immunoSEQ multiplex PCR; TCRdb's version includes in-frame clones alone and lacks a portion of them. The data contain about 160,000 clones, about 60% of them seen just once; the ten biggest clones take up around 7.1%. The sample consisted of PBMCs. Receptor source: an older woman in good health and CMV-seropositive.

This clone was counted between two and nine times. The chain combines TRBV23-1 with TRBJ2-5; 7 nucleotides agree with TRBD1. TRBV23-1 is treated as an ORF (open reading frame) with a function not yet certain. This CDR3 has 15 amino acids. The V segment lost 8 bases and the J segment 0 bases; nucleotides outside the gene matches: 9. The chain's CDR3 is CASSDRDEYQETQYF. CDR3 DNA: TGCGCCAGCTCCGACAGGGATGAGTACCAAGAGACCCAGTACTTC.

About this clone itself: The same CDR3 is also encoded by other DNA sequences in this sample. V usage is TRBV7-6 and J usage is TRBJ2-1, with TRBD2 identical over 9 bases. Germline values: CDR1 SGHVS, CDR2 FNYEAQ. The CDR3 is 14 residues long. With V trimmed by 3 bases and J by 5 bases, 2 bases remained unmatched. CDR3 bases: TGTGCCAGCAGCTTCCTAGCGGGAAACAATGAGCAGTTCTTC. It specifies CASSFLAGNNEQFF.

This chain joins TRBV19 and TRBJ1-5, with a weak D call TRBD1 (6 bases). The CDR3 loop spans 14 amino acids. V was shortened by 4 bases and J by 1 base, with 8 bases between the two germline ends. CDR1 and CDR2 (germline): LNHDA, SQIVND (reference sequence). The CDR3 loop is CASSTTGSNQPQHF. In nucleotides, the CDR3 is TGTGCCAGTAGTACCACAGGGAGCAATCAGCCCCAGCATTTT. The variable domain in full, with the rest retrieved from reference TRBV19 and TRBJ1-5, is DGGITQSPKYLFRKEGQNVTLSCEQNLNHDAMYWYRQDPGQGLRLIYYSQIVNDFQKGDIAEGYSVSREKKESFPLTVTSAQKNPTAFYLCASSTTGSNQPQHFGDGTRLSIL.

This clone was seen more than once but under ten times. This rearrangement joins TRBV6-5 to TRBJ2-1; TRBD2 matches 7 bases. The CDR3 sequence is 16 residues long. Per germline, CDR1 MNHEY and CDR2 SVGAGI. The V gene end was trimmed by 2 bases and the J gene end by 2 bases; junction bases not matched to a gene: 6. In nucleotides, the CDR3 is TGTGCCAGCAGTTACAGTCTAGCGGATACCTACAATGAGCAGTTCTTC. It encodes CASSYSLADTYNEQFF.

This clone was detected only once. This rearrangement joins TRBV9 to TRBJ2-2; 9 nucleotides agree with TRBD1. The CDR3 totals 14 residues. Germline V gives CDR1 SGDLS, CDR2 YYNGEE. V dropped 4 bases and J dropped 6; count of bases not matched to a gene: 4. CDR3 amino acids: CASSLTGGSGELFF. The DNA for the CDR3 is TGTGCCAGCAGCCTGACAGGGGGATCCGGGGAGCTGTTTTTT.

The gene calls are TRBV7-2 and TRBJ1-4, with no clear D. Trimming shortened V by 0 bases and J by 8 bases, and 13 bases separated the two germline ends. CDR3 size: 15 residues. The V gene's germline CDR1 is SGHTA and CDR2 FQGNSA. The CDR3 is CASSLASSAGEKLFF. The CDR3, as DNA: TGTGCCAGCAGCTTAGCGTCCTCCGCGGGGGAAAAACTGTTTTTT.

The V call is TRBV30, the J call TRBJ1-4; D is undetermined. Deletions cut 6 bases from V and 0 bases from J, with 8 bases between. The germline V gene has CDR1 GTSNPN and CDR2 SVGIG (reference sequence). The length of the CDR3 is 13 residues. The CDR3 reads CACHSSTNEKLFF. In DNA form, the CDR3 reads TGTGCCTGTCACAGTTCAACTAATGAAAAACTGTTTTTT.

CDR3 loop: CASSPTSGQETQYF. CDR3 in DNA: TGTGCCAGCAGTCCTACTAGCGGCCAAGAGACCCAGTACTTC. The chain links TRBV2 to TRBJ2-5; 8 bases agree with TRBD2. The CDR3 extends over 14 amino acids. Losses at the gene ends were 5 bases for V and 1 base for J; bases not matched to a gene: 3. Germline values: CDR1 SNHLY, CDR2 FYNNEI.

The chain has TRBV7-8 and TRBJ2-3, with 7 bases matching TRBD1. Germline-derived CDR1 and CDR2 are SGHVS and FQNEAQ. The CDR3 covers 15 residues. The trim removed 5 bases at V and 2 bases at J, leaving 7 bases unmatched. The CDR3 protein is CASSLRQGTTDTQYF. The CDR3 DNA reads as TGTGCCAGCAGCCTTAGACAGGGTACCACAGATACGCAGTATTTT.

The chain combines TRBV29-1 with TRBJ2-7; 13 bases agree with TRBD2. V shed 4 bases, J shed 1 base, and the junction held 4 bases outside the gene matches. Germline CDR1 reads SQVTM; CDR2 reads ANQGSEA. This CDR3 is 15 amino acids long. In nucleotides, the CDR3 is TGCAGCGTTGCACCGGGACTAGCGGGGTCCTACGAGCAGTACTTC. Translating it yields CSVAPGLAGSYEQYF.

The rearrangement joins TRBV30 to TRBJ2-5, with 7 positions matching TRBD1. The J segment lost 6 bases and the V segment lost 2 bases, leaving 9 bases of the junction unmatched. The CDR3 consists of 14 residues. CDR1 is GTSNPN and CDR2 is SVGIG in the germline V gene (reference sequence). Here the CDR3 DNA reads TGTGCCTGGAGTAGCGACAGGGATTGGCAGACCCAGTACTTC. Protein product: CAWSSDRDWQTQYF.

This clone showed up just a few times. The chain combines TRBV28 with TRBJ2-1, with D possibly being TRBD2 (5 bases). Trimming took off 2 bases at V and 5 bases at J, with 13 bases between the two ends. In germline, CDR1 is MDHEN, CDR2 SYDVKM. The CDR3 contains 15 residues. In DNA, the CDR3 is TGTGCCAGCAGTTTAGGGAGCTCTTCGAACAATGAGCAGTTCTTC. As protein: CASSLGSSSNNEQFF.

This chain joins TRBV7-9 and TRBJ2-5, with 7 bases matching TRBD2. The V gene end was trimmed by 3 bases and the J gene end by 2 bases; junction bases not matched to a gene: 6. The CDR3 covers 15 residues. Germline assignment: CDR1 SEHNR and CDR2 FQNEAQ (reference sequence). CDR3 DNA sequence: TGTGCCAGCAGCTTGCCGGGACTACTTCAAGAGACCCAGTACTTC. The encoded protein is CASSLPGLLQETQYF. Using reference TRBV7-9 and TRBJ2-5 for the parts outside the CDR3, the full variable domain is DTGVSQNPRHKITKRGQNVTFRCDPISEHNRLYWYRQTLGQGPEFLTYFQNEAQLEKSRLLSDRFSAERPKGSFSTLEIQRTEQGDSAMYLCASSLPGLLQETQYFGPGTRLLVL.

This clone was seen only a few times. The V and J genes are TRBV7-3 and TRBJ2-7, with a tentative D call TRBD1 (5 bases). In germline, CDR1 is SGHTA, CDR2 FQGTGA. This CDR3 region has 21 residues. The V and J ends lost 5 bases and 5 bases respectively, with 37 bases between them. Written as DNA, the CDR3 is TGTGCCAGCAGCACCCTAGGGGCTAGATCCGATCAGGAGAGGATAGGGCACGAGCAGTACTTC. This gives the protein CASSTLGARSDQERIGHEQYF.

The CDR3 DNA is TGTGCCAGTAGTCTGAGTCCCCTCAATCAGCCCCAGCATTTT. Amino acid sequence: CASSLSPLNQPQHF. V is TRBV19 and J is TRBJ1-5; no clear D. V dropped 5 bases and J dropped 3 bases, with 11 bases sitting between them. In germline, CDR1 is LNHDA, CDR2 SQIVND (reference sequence). The CDR3 extends over 14 amino acids.